The 5 T cell receptor beta chains presented below share a single source sample, sequenced in a study of siplizumab effects on memory and regulatory T cells. Here immunoSEQ multiplex PCR was the method, and the copy in TCRdb shows in-frame clones only, minus some. Of over 100,000 clones in the sample, roughly 94% were seen once. The sample taken for sequencing was Tregs sorted from blood. These receptor sequences come from a human donor in good health.

The chain has TRBV18 and TRBJ2-7; tentatively, D is TRBD2 (5 bases). The CDR3 is 19 amino acids. V dropped 3 bases and J dropped 0 bases, with 24 bases sitting between them. Germline values: CDR1 KGHSH, CDR2 LQKENI. The chain's CDR3 is CASSPSRSRSDLSSYEQYF. CDR3 DNA sequence: TGTGCCAGCTCACCTTCCAGATCGCGTAGCGACCTATCCTCCTACGAGCAGTACTTC. Full variable domain (outside the CDR3, taken from reference TRBV18 and TRBJ2-7): NAGVMQNPRHLVRRRGQEARLRCSPMKGHSHVYWYRQLPEEGLKFMVYLQKENIIDESGMPKERFSAEFPKEGPSILRIQQVVRGDSAAYFCASSPSRSRSDLSSYEQYFGPGTRLTVT.

This chain uses TRBV7-8 with TRBJ2-5; TRBD1 matches 8 bases. Germline V CDR1 and CDR2: SGHVS, FQNEAQ. The CDR3 length is 14 residues. With V trimmed by 5 bases and J by 4 bases, 6 bases remained unmatched. The CDR3 here is CASSPRTGIETQYF. The CDR3 coding sequence is TGTGCCAGCAGCCCCAGGACAGGGATAGAGACCCAGTACTTC.

The rearrangement links TRBV5-1 to TRBJ2-7, with a tentative D call TRBD2 (5 bases). V lost 0 bases to trimming and J lost 6 bases, with 13 bases between them. The CDR3 runs to 14 residues. Per germline, CDR1 SGHRS and CDR2 YFSETQ. DNA of the CDR3: TGCGCCAGCAGCTTGGGTGTCAGAGGAGGCGAGCAGTACTTC. This encodes CASSLGVRGGEQYF.

The chain combines TRBV27 with TRBJ1-5; D not resolved. Germline CDR1 is MNHEY and CDR2 is SMNVEV (reference sequence). The CDR3 runs to 13 residues. Trimming pared 8 bases from V and 3 bases from J, leaving 11 bases between. CDR3 in DNA: TGTGCCAGCGGACGGATCTCCAATCAGCCCCAGCATTTT. This encodes CASGRISNQPQHF.

Comment on this clone: The junction departs from the called germline gene at one end, perhaps through a read error. The sample has other DNA sequences that encode this CDR3 too. The chain employs TRBV27 and TRBJ1-2; no definite D call. The CDR3 runs to 13 residues. CDR1 is MNHEY, CDR2 SMNVEV, per germline (reference sequence). This chain's CDR3 is CASSLSINYGYTF. The DNA of the CDR3 is TGTGCCAGCAGTTTATCGATCAACTATGGCTACACTTTC.